The next 4 T cell receptor beta chains were all read from a single sample in a study of cytomegalovirus exposure and HLA in healthy donors. The PCR made use of 60 Vbeta and 13 Jbeta primers. Profiled with immunoSEQ multiplex PCR; TCRdb holds only in-frame clones, not every one. This sample carries around 100,000 clones, about 74% of them seen once, and the ten largest clones take more than 4.5%. The source material was PBMCs. The origin of the receptors is a female donor in good health and CMV-seropositive.

This chain links TRBV5-1 with TRBJ2-5, with TRBD2 identical over 8 bases. This CDR3 has 18 residues. Germline V gives CDR1 SGHRS, CDR2 YFSETQ. Trimming took 2 bases from V and 5 from J; bases not matched to a gene: 17. The CDR3 region is CASSFQWSGGLNGETQYF. DNA for the CDR3: TGCGCCAGCAGCTTTCAATGGAGCGGGGGACTTAACGGGGAGACCCAGTACTTC.

V usage is TRBV7-8 and J usage is TRBJ2-7; TRBD1 matches at 11 bases. The ends lost 5 bases at V and 4 bases at J; junction bases unmatched: 4. The CDR3 contains 14 residues. Germline CDR1 SGHVS, CDR2 FQNEAQ. The CDR3 region is CASSRDRGNYEQYF. CDR3 nucleotide sequence: TGTGCCAGCAGCCGGGACAGGGGGAATTACGAGCAGTACTTC.

CDR3 bases: TGTGCCAGCAGTTCTCCGGGGGGGACCCACACTGAAGCTTTCTTT. Protein product: CASSSPGGTHTEAFF. The chain carries TRBV28 and TRBJ1-1, with TRBD1 as a possible D gene (5 bases). Per the germline V gene, CDR1 is MDHEN and CDR2 is SYDVKM. The CDR3 runs 15 residues. V was pared by 4 bases and J by 3 bases, with 15 bases between.

The chain carries TRBV19 and TRBJ2-3; TRBD2 aligns across 10 bases. Germline V gene lookup returns CDR1 LNHDA and CDR2 SQIVND (reference sequence). The CDR3 consists of 17 residues. The junction had 10 bases not matched to a gene; V was cut back by 5 bases and J by 2 bases. The chain's CDR3 is CASSLTRTSGNTDTQYF. The CDR3 nucleotides are TGTGCCAGTAGTCTAACCCGGACTAGCGGAAACACAGATACGCAGTATTTT.